These 2 T cell receptor beta chains share one sample of origin, sequenced in a study of cytomegalovirus exposure and HLA in healthy donors. The PCR used 60 Vbeta and 13 Jbeta primers. Generated by immunoSEQ multiplex PCR, the TCRdb table keeps only in-frame clones and is missing some. The data hold roughly 290,000 clones, with 80% observed a single time. Sequenced: PBMCs. The source is a girl aged 2 to 10 in good health and CMV-seronegative.

The chain joins TRBV9 to TRBJ2-5; tentative D call: TRBD2 (5 bases). The last part of the DNA fits TRBJ2-7 better; the J call may be wrong. This CDR3 region has 15 residues. Germline V gives CDR1 SGDLS, CDR2 YYNGEE. The CDR3 here is CASSVGGQALYEQYF. Written as DNA, the CDR3 is TGTGCCAGCAGCGTAGGAGGGCAGGCTTTATACGAGCAGTACTTC.

This chain joins TRBV9 and TRBJ2-3; 7 nucleotides agree with TRBD2. The CDR3 is 14 residues long. Germline values: CDR1 SGDLS, CDR2 YYNGEE. Trimming cost V 4 bases and J 2 bases; bases outside gene matches: 4. CDR3 sequence (DNA): TGTGCCAGCAGCCCCGGACTAGTCACAGATACGCAGTATTTT. Its protein is CASSPGLVTDTQYF. Supplemented by reference TRBV9 and TRBJ2-3, the full variable domain reads DSGVTQTPKHLITATGQRVTLRCSPRSGDLSVYWYQQSLDQGLQFLIQYYNGEERAKGNILERFSAQQFPDLHSELNLSSLELGDSALYFCASSPGLVTDTQYFGPGTRLTVL.